This T cell receptor (beta chain) was retrieved from a study of T cells in Graves' hyperthyroidism and ophthalmopathy. V lost 4 bases and J lost 0; bases outside the gene matches: 12. CDR1 and CDR2 from the germline V gene are LGHDT and YNNKEL (reference sequence). This CDR3 region has 18 residues. No ophthalmopathy progression within 18 months constituted stable Graves' hyperthyroidism. Amplified TCR beta CDR3 regions came from RNA transcripts. The HTBI primer set was used in a first-round RT-PCR of the TCR CDR3. TCRdb processed the multiplex PCR reads anew with MiXCR; each CDR3 protein has one entry. The sample has 600,000 to 650,000 distinct CDR3 sequences; 15% to 20% are singletons. This clonotype was recorded many times.

This TCR was sampled from a woman under 40 with Graves' hyperthyroidism. The sequenced material came from blood. This chain connects TRBV3-1 to TRBJ2-1; 7 bases are shared with TRBD1. CDR3 region: CASSLFFDRVSSYNEQFF. The CDR3 bases are TGTGCCAGCAGCCTCTTCTTCGACAGGGTGAGCTCCTACAATGAGCAGTTCTTC.